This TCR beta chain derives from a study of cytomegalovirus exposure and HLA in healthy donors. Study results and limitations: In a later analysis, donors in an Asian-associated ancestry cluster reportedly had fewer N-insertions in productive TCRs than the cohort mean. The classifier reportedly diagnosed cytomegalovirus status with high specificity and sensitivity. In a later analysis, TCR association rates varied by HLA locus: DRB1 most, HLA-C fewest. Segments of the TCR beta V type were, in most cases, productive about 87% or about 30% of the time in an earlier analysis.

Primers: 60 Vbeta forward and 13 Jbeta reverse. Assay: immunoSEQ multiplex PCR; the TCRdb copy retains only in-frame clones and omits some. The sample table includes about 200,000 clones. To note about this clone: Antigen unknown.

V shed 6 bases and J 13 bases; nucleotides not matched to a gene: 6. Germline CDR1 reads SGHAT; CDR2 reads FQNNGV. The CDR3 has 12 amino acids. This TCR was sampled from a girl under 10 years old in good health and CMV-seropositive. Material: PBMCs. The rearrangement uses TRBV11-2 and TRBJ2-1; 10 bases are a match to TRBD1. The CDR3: CASSTGQGVQFF. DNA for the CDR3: TGTGCCAGCAGTACAGGACAGGGGGTTCAGTTCTTC.